The 27 T cell receptor beta chains given below trace back to one sample, sequenced in a study of monozygotic twins with inflammatory bowel disease. TCRdb derives one entry per CDR3 protein from the 5' RACE reads, leaving out DNA. The sample holds 300,000 to 350,000 distinct CDR3 sequences. The sample consisted of blood. The source is a human donor with ulcerative colitis or Crohn's disease, or a healthy co-twin of an affected twin (not recorded which).

The chain is built from TRBV6-1 and TRBJ1-2; with no DNA, the TCRdb D assignment of TRBD1 cannot be verified. Germline V gene data show CDR1 as MNHNS and CDR2 as SASEGT. The CDR3 runs to 14 residues. The CDR3 sequence is CASTQTGENYGYTF.

This chain links TRBV27 with TRBJ2-7; the TCRdb call, TRBD2, lacks DNA for checking. Germline assignment: CDR1 MNHEY and CDR2 SMNVEV (reference sequence). This CDR3 contains 14 residues. Here the CDR3 reads CASSTGLAFAEQYF.

V and J are TRBV20-1 and TRBJ2-3; there is no DNA to check the TCRdb D call of TRBD2. Germline V lookup: CDR1 DFQATT, CDR2 SNEGSKA (reference sequence). There are 14 residues in the CDR3. CDR3 region: CSAEGTRSTDTQYF.

This chain connects TRBV4-3 to TRBJ1-2; with no DNA, the TCRdb D assignment of TRBD1 cannot be verified. Germline lookup yields CDR1 LGHNA and CDR2 YSLEER. This CDR3 region has 16 residues. The CDR3 region is CASSQDRGRTNYGYTF.

The chain is built from TRBV3-1 and TRBJ1-2; TCRdb picks TRBD1, but there is no DNA to check that call. This CDR3 comprises 13 residues. Germline V gene data show CDR1 as LGHDT and CDR2 as YNNKEL (reference sequence). The CDR3 reads CASSARGNYGYTF.

The chain is built from TRBV3-1 and TRBJ1-2; lacking DNA, the TRBD1 call made by TCRdb goes unchecked. Germline CDR1 and CDR2: LGHDT and YNNKEL (reference sequence). The CDR3 contains 13 residues. CDR3 protein: CASSQLGQARYTF. The full variable domain, with the rest looked up from reference TRBV3-1 and TRBJ1-2, is DTAVSQTPKYLVTQMGNDKSIKCEQNLGHDTMYWYKQDSKKFLKIMFSYNNKELIINETVPNRFSPKSPDKAHLNLHINSLELGDSAVYFCASSQLGQARYTFGSGTRLTVV.

J is TRBJ2-7 and V is TRBV29-1; TCRdb designates TRBD1, a call that cannot be tested without DNA. CDR1 is SQVTM, CDR2 ANQGSEA, per germline. The CDR3 covers 14 residues. The CDR3 sequence: CSVDSGTGTYEQYF.

This sequence joins TRBV28 and TRBJ1-1. The CDR3 runs 16 residues. The V gene's germline CDR1 is MDHEN and CDR2 SYDVKM. The CDR3 sequence is CASSFPKTSMNTEAFF.

This chain connects TRBV18 to TRBJ2-7. CDR1 and CDR2 (germline): KGHSH, LQKENI. The CDR3 has 14 residues. CDR3 sequence: CASSPGSPTYEQYF.

The chain joins TRBV5-1 to TRBJ2-1. The CDR3 runs to 15 residues. Looked up from germline, CDR1 is SGHRS and CDR2 is YFSETQ. The CDR3 region is CASSGDGSSYNEQFF. The variable domain in full, completed from reference TRBV5-1 and TRBJ2-1, reads KAGVTQTPRYLIKTRGQQVTLSCSPISGHRSVSWYQQTPGQGLQFLFEYFSETQRNKGNFPGRFSGRQFSNSRSEMNVSTLELGDSALYLCASSGDGSSYNEQFFGPGTRLTVL.

The chain links TRBV20-1 to TRBJ2-3; lacking DNA, the TRBD2 call made by TCRdb goes unchecked. This CDR3 is built from 16 residues. The germline CDR1 and CDR2 sequences are DFQATT and SNEGSKA (reference sequence). This CDR3 is CSATGTSGRAADTQYF.

V and J are TRBV12-3 or TRBV12-4 and TRBJ1-1. The CDR3 has 11 amino acids. The CDR3 loop reads CASSYKYEAFF.

The chain joins TRBV12-3 or TRBV12-4 to TRBJ1-2. There are 12 residues in the CDR3. The CDR3 sequence: CASSRPGYGYTF.

The chain carries TRBV27 and TRBJ1-1; TCRdb returns TRBD1, unconfirmable since there is no DNA. This CDR3 is 13 amino acids long. The germline V gene has CDR1 MNHEY and CDR2 SMNVEV (reference sequence). The CDR3 loop reads CASRSGQGPEAFF.

The rearrangement joins TRBV4-1 to TRBJ2-2; the TRBD2 assignment by TCRdb is unverifiable without DNA. Germline V gene sequence: CDR1 MGHRA, CDR2 YSYEKL. This CDR3 has 16 amino acids. CDR3 in amino acids: CASSHGLAGVSGELFF.

This rearrangement joins TRBV18 to TRBJ1-2; without DNA, the TCRdb call of TRBD1 cannot be checked. CDR1 and CDR2 from the germline V gene are KGHSH and LQKENI. The CDR3 spans 14 residues. CDR3 in amino acids: CASSPGTGRNGYTF.

V and J are TRBV28 and TRBJ2-7; absent DNA, TCRdb's TRBD1 call cannot be checked. CDR3 length: 14 residues. Germline V gene data show CDR1 as MDHEN and CDR2 as SYDVKM. The CDR3 reads CASSSPGKSYEQYF.

The rearrangement uses TRBV20-1 and TRBJ1-1. CDR1 and CDR2 (germline): DFQATT, SNEGSKA (reference sequence). The CDR3 covers 16 residues. CDR3: CSARDMLKTLNTEAFF.

The genes are TRBV10-3 and TRBJ2-7; the TCRdb D gene call, TRBD1, has no DNA to confirm it. The germline V gene encodes CDR1 ENHRY and CDR2 SYGVKD. The CDR3 spans 13 residues. Here the CDR3 reads CAISWDRLYEQYF.

V and J are TRBV5-1 and TRBJ2-2; with no DNA, the TCRdb D assignment of TRBD1 cannot be verified. CDR3 size: 16 residues. Germline V lookup: CDR1 SGHRS, CDR2 YFSETQ. This chain's CDR3 is CASSPGGQGNTGELFF.

The chain is built from TRBV4-3 and TRBJ2-1; no DNA is available, so the TRBD1 call from TCRdb remains unchecked. Germline-derived CDR1 and CDR2 are LGHNA and YSLEER. The CDR3 is 17 residues long. The chain's CDR3 is CASSQAAGAPAYNEQFF.

The genes are TRBV7-9 and TRBJ1-1; the TCRdb D gene call, TRBD1, has no DNA to confirm it. CDR1 and CDR2 (germline): SEHNR, FQNEAQ (reference sequence). The CDR3 length is 14 residues. This CDR3 is CASILDRGITEAFF.

The J gene is TRBJ2-7, the V gene TRBV7-2. Per the germline V gene, CDR1 is SGHTA and CDR2 is FQGNSA. The CDR3 covers 12 residues. The CDR3 here is CASSSSAAEQYF.

The chain carries TRBV20-1 and TRBJ2-4. Germline V gene sequence: CDR1 DFQATT, CDR2 SNEGSKA (reference sequence). CDR3 length: 13 amino acids. The CDR3 loop is CSASIPAKNIQYF.

The chain combines TRBV12-3 or TRBV12-4 with TRBJ2-3. The CDR3 totals 15 residues. The chain's CDR3 is CASSGYRAYTDTQYF.

The V gene is TRBV7-6, the J gene TRBJ2-2; TCRdb reports TRBD1, a call that lacks DNA to check it against. The CDR3 length is 15 residues. From germline, CDR1 is SGHVS and CDR2 FNYEAQ. CDR3 in amino acids: CASSLTGGTSGELFF. Drawing the rest from reference TRBV7-6 and TRBJ2-2, the complete variable domain is GAGVSQSPRYKVTKRGQDVALRCDPISGHVSLYWYRQALGQGPEFLTYFNYEAQQDKSGLPNDRFSAERPEGSISTLTIQRTEQRDSAMYRCASSLTGGTSGELFFGEGSRLTVL.

The chain employs TRBV14 and TRBJ2-1; lacking DNA, the TRBD2 call made by TCRdb goes unchecked. This CDR3 contains 16 residues. CDR1 is SGHDN, CDR2 FVKESK, per germline. The CDR3 protein is CASSQVTGYPINEQFF.